The clone carrying this TCR beta chain was detected a few times. This record comes from a study of T-cell reconstitution after alpha-beta-depleted transplantation in children. Unique molecular identifiers were used in preparing the TCRbeta library. TCRdb re-derived calls from the PCR reads in MiXCR, one entry per CDR3 protein. The sample yields roughly 200,000 distinct CDR3 sequences, about 6.4% seen once. Germline assignment: CDR1 MGHRA and CDR2 YSYEKL. V lost 2 bases, J lost 2 bases, and 9 bases stayed unmatched. The CDR3 totals 17 residues. The source material was PBMCs from the stem cell graft donor, sampled from the stem cell graft. This chain connects TRBV4-1 to TRBJ1-3, with TRBD1 matching 7 bases. This clonotype originated in a human donor who donated a stem cell graft to a child with Wiskott-Aldrich syndrome. CDR3 nucleotide sequence: TGCGCCAGCAGCCAACTGTCCACTACAGGGGCTGGAAACACCATATATTTT. Its translation: CASSQLSTTGAGNTIYF.